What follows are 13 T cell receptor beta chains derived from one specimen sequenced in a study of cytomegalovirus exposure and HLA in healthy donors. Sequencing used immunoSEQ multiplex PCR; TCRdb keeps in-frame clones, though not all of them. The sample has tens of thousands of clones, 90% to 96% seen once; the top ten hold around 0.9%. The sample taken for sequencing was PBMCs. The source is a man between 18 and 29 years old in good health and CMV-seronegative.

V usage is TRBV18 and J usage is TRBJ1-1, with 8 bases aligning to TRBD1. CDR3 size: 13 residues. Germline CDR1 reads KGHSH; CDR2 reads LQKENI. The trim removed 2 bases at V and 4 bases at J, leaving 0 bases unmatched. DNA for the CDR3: TGTGCCAGCTCACCAGACAGGGGCACTGAAGCTTTCTTT. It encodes CASSPDRGTEAFF.

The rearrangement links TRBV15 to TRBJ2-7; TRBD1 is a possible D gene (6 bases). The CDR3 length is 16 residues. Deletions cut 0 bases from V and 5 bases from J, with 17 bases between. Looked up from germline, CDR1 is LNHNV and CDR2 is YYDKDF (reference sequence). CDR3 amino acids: CATSRDIPGAGDEQYF. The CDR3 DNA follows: TGTGCCACCAGCAGAGATATCCCAGGGGCGGGCGACGAGCAGTACTTC.

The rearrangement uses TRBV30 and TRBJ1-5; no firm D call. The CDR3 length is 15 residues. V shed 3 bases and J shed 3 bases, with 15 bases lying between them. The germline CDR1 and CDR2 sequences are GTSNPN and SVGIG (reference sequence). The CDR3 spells CAWSDGGSFNQPQHF. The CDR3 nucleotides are TGTGCCTGGAGCGATGGCGGGAGTTTCAATCAGCCCCAGCATTTT.

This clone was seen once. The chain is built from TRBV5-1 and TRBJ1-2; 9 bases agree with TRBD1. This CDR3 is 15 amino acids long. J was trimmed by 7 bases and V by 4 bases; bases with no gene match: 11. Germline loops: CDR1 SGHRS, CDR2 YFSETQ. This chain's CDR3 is CASSQDNTGGGGYTF. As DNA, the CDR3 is TGCGCCAGCAGCCAAGACAATACAGGGGGCGGTGGCTACACCTTC.

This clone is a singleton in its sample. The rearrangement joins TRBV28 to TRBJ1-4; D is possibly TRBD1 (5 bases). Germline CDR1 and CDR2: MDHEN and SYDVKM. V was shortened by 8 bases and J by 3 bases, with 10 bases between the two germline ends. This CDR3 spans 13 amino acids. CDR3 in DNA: TGTGCCAGCCTCAGGGAACCTAATGAAAAACTGTTTTTT. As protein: CASLREPNEKLFF.

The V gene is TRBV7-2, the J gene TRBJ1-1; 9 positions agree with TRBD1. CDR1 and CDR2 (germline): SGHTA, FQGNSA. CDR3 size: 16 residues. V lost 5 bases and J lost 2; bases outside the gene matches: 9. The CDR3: CASSPSDRGRNTEAFF. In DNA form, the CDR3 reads TGTGCCAGCAGCCCGTCGGACAGGGGCCGTAACACTGAAGCTTTCTTT.

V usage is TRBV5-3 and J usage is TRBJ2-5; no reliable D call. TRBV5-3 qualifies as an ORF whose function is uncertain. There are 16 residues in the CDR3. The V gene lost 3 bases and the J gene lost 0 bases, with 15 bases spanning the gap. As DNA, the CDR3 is TGTGCCAGAAGCTACTACTCTAAGGTCGACCAAGAGACCCAGTACTTC. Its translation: CARSYYSKVDQETQYF.

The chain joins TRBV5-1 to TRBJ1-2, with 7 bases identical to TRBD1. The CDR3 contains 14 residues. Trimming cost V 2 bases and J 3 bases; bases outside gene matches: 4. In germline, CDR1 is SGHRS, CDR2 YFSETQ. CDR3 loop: CASSFTGDDYGYTF. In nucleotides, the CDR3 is TGCGCCAGCAGCTTTACAGGGGATGACTATGGCTACACCTTC.

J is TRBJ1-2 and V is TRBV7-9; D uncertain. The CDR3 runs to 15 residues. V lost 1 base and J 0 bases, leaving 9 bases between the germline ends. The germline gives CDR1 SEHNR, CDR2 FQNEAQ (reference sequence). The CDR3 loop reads CASSLVTPSNYGYTF. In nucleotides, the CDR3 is TGTGCCAGCAGCTTAGTGACACCTTCTAACTATGGCTACACCTTC.

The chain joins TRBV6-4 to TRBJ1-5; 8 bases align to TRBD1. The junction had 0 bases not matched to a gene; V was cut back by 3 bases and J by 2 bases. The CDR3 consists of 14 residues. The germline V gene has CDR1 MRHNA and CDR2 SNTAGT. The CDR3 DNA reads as TGTGCCAGCAGTGAGGGACAGGGCAATCAGCCCCAGCATTTT. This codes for CASSEGQGNQPQHF.

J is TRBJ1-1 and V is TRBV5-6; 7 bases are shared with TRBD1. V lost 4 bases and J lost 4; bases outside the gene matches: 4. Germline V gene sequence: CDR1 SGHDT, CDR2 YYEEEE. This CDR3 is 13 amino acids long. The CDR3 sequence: CASSPGGITEAFF. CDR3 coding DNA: TGTGCCAGCAGCCCAGGGGGGATCACTGAAGCTTTCTTT.

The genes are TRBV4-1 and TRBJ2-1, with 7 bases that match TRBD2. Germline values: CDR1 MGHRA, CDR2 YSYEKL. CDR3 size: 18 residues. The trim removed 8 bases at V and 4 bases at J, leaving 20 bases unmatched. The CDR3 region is CASAPHRASGDSYNEQFF. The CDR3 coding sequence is TGCGCCAGCGCCCCTCATAGGGCTAGCGGAGACTCATACAATGAGCAGTTCTTC.

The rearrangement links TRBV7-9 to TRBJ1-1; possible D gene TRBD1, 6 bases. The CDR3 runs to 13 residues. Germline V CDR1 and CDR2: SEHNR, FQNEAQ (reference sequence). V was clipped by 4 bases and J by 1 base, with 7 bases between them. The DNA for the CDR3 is TGTGCCAGCAGCTCCAGGGGGAACACTGAAGCTTTCTTT. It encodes CASSSRGNTEAFF.